The entry below describes one TCR beta chain. CDR3 length equals 16 residues. V was pared by 0 bases and J by 0 bases, with 9 bases between. From germline, CDR1 is LNHNV and CDR2 YYDKDF (reference sequence). This sample is part of a study of shared clonotypes between healthy human individuals. Whole-study context: Plates per donor: three CD4 naive, three CD4 memory, two CD8 naive, one CD8 memory.

This table comes from immunoSEQ multiplex PCR, and its TCRdb copy is limited to in-frame clones, with some not included. The table records millions of clones, about 92% of them present only once. V and J are TRBV15 and TRBJ1-5; D possibly corresponds to TRBD1 (5 bases). Material: naive CD4+ T cells sorted from blood. Regarding subset: CD45RA+ positively selected. The receptor was derived from a man between 18 and 35 years old in good health. The CDR3, as DNA: TGTGCCACCAGCAGAGATCAGGGTCTTAGCAATCAGCCCCAGCATTTT. Translated, it gives CATSRDQGLSNQPQHF.